What follows is one T cell receptor beta chain and its context. What it binds is not known. Libraries were prepared by immunoSEQ multiplex PCR; TCRdb keeps only in-frame clonotypes and omits some of them. The sample gives tens of thousands of clones, about 80% of which show up once; around 0.78% is in the top ten. Germline V gives CDR1 MDHEN, CDR2 SYDVKM. V lost 8 bases to trimming and J lost 3 bases, with 10 bases between them. This CDR3 has 13 amino acids. This sample was included in a study of radiotherapy plus CTLA-4 blockade in lung cancer. Whole-study findings and limits: Blood-borne expansion of tumor-derived TCR clones followed radiotherapy plus ipilimumab.

The starting material was peripheral blood, obtained from a patient treated with radiotherapy plus ipilimumab. The clonotype originates from a human donor with non-small cell lung cancer who had stable disease on radiotherapy plus ipilimumab. V usage is TRBV28 and J usage is TRBJ1-4; maybe TRBD1 (5 bases). The CDR3 sequence: CASWGRSNEKLFF. The CDR3 bases are TGTGCCAGCTGGGGCAGGTCTAATGAAAAACTGTTTTTT.